These 20 T cell receptor beta chains came from one sample sequenced in a study of cytomegalovirus exposure and HLA in healthy donors. The PCR had 60 Vbeta and 13 Jbeta primers. The data were produced by immunoSEQ multiplex PCR, yet TCRdb's version contains in-frame clones alone and is incomplete. The sample records 50,000 to 60,000 clones, roughly 80% being singletons. Input material: PBMCs. Every receptor here comes from a woman in her thirties or forties in good health and CMV-seropositive.

A few counts support this clone. The rearrangement joins TRBV6-6 to TRBJ2-7; D is possibly TRBD2 (5 bases). The CDR3 runs 13 residues. Trimming removed 6 bases from V and 3 bases from J, with 12 bases in between. CDR1 and CDR2 from the germline V gene are MNHNY and SVGAGI (reference sequence). DNA of the CDR3: TGTGCCAGCAGCAAGGGAGAAGTCTACGAGCAGTACTTC. The encoded protein is CASSKGEVYEQYF.

DNA for the CDR3: TGCAGCGTCGTTAAATGGACAGGGGTCAACGAGCAGTACTTC. The encoded protein is CSVVKWTGVNEQYF. V gene TRBV29-1 combines with J gene TRBJ2-7; 9 bases match TRBD1. This CDR3 region has 14 residues. Germline trimming cut 6 bases from V and 5 bases from J; bases unmatched to any gene: 11. The germline V gene encodes CDR1 SQVTM and CDR2 ANQGSEA.

V and J are TRBV29-1 and TRBJ1-1, with 7 bases aligning to TRBD1. CDR3 length: 11 amino acids. The J segment lost 10 bases and the V segment lost 5 bases, leaving 7 bases of the junction unmatched. Germline assignment: CDR1 SQVTM and CDR2 ANQGSEA. CDR3 protein: CSVSTGKAAFF. CDR3 bases: TGCAGCGTTTCGACAGGGAAGGCAGCTTTCTTT.

This clone came up a few times. The V gene is TRBV7-8, the J gene TRBJ1-4, with TRBD1 identical over 8 bases. Germline-derived CDR1 and CDR2 are SGHVS and FQNEAQ. There are 17 residues in the CDR3. The junction had 9 bases not matched to a gene; V was cut back by 3 bases and J by 3 bases. The CDR3 DNA sequence: TGTGCCAGCAGCTTTCCCAGGGGGCAGGGGGCTAATGAAAAACTGTTTTTT. Protein product: CASSFPRGQGANEKLFF.

The V gene is TRBV6-1, the J gene TRBJ1-2; TRBD1 aligns across 9 bases. This CDR3 spans 14 amino acids. The V gene's germline CDR1 is MNHNS and CDR2 SASEGT. J gave up 8 bases and V 7 bases, and 11 bases lay outside the gene matches. The CDR3 here is CASIRDRDLRGYTF. CDR3 DNA: TGTGCCAGCATCCGGGACAGGGATCTAAGGGGCTACACCTTC.

The chain recombines TRBV4-2 with TRBJ1-6, with 10 bases identical to TRBD1. The CDR3 totals 15 residues. V was pared by 4 bases and J by 6 bases, with 3 bases of the junction left unmatched. Germline V CDR1 and CDR2: LGHNA, YNFKEQ. CDR3 in DNA: TGTGCCAGCAGCCCCGGGGACAGGGGTAATTCACCCCTCCACTTT. It is translated as CASSPGDRGNSPLHF.

Only a few counts were recorded for this clone. This sequence joins TRBV9 and TRBJ1-2; maybe TRBD1 (6 bases). The V end was cut by 4 bases, the J end by 8 bases, with 21 bases between. Looked up from germline, CDR1 is SGDLS and CDR2 is YYNGEE. The CDR3 covers 15 residues. CDR3 coding DNA: TGTGCCAGCAGCACTTCACAGGGCCTAACTCGAGGCTACACCTTC. The encoded protein is CASSTSQGLTRGYTF.

The J gene is TRBJ2-5, the V gene TRBV5-1, with TRBD2 as a possible D gene (7 bases). The CDR3 is 15 amino acids. Germline V gene data show CDR1 as SGHRS and CDR2 as YFSETQ. Trimming stripped 6 bases from V and 1 base from J, with 16 bases between. The chain's CDR3 is CASNLGGPLQETQYF. CDR3 coding DNA: TGCGCCAGCAACCTCGGGGGGCCGCTCCAAGAGACCCAGTACTTC.

The chain is built from TRBV27 and TRBJ1-2; 7 bases fit TRBD1. This CDR3 comprises 13 residues. With 4 bases clipped from V and 8 bases from J, the junction kept 7 bases outside the gene matches. Germline V CDR1 and CDR2: MNHEY, SMNVEV (reference sequence). For the CDR3, the DNA is TGTGCCAGCAGTTCCCCGGGACAGAGCGGCTACACCTTC. It specifies CASSSPGQSGYTF.

In DNA, the CDR3 is TGTGCCAGCAGCGTAGAGGCGGCAGGGCCAGCGAACGAGCAGTACTTC. It specifies CASSVEAAGPANEQYF. The chain uses TRBV9 and TRBJ2-7, with a weak D call TRBD1 (5 bases). The CDR3 is 16 amino acids. In germline, CDR1 is SGDLS, CDR2 YYNGEE. Between the trimmed V and J ends, which lost 0 bases and 5 bases, there was a span of 18 bases.

The CDR3 reads CASREMGANEQFF. The CDR3 nucleotides read TGTGCCAGCAGGGAGATGGGGGCCAATGAGCAGTTCTTC. This chain uses TRBV6-5 with TRBJ2-1, with D perhaps matching TRBD1 (6 bases). The length of the CDR3 is 13 residues. The germline V and J ends were trimmed by 6 bases and 6 bases, with 12 bases remaining between them. Germline CDR1 MNHEY, CDR2 SVGAGI.

This clone has just a few counts. This chain links TRBV14 with TRBJ1-2; maybe TRBD1 (5 bases). Germline loops: CDR1 SGHDN, CDR2 FVKESK. V was shortened by 1 base and J by 4 bases, with 13 bases between the two germline ends. CDR3 length equals 15 residues. Here the CDR3 DNA reads TGTGCCAGCAGCCAAGGGGGCTTGGAACTCTATGGCTACACCTTC. Its translation: CASSQGGLELYGYTF.

The chain recombines TRBV5-1 with TRBJ1-6; 7 bases match TRBD1. Germline V gives CDR1 SGHRS, CDR2 YFSETQ. The ends lost 0 bases at V and 2 bases at J; junction bases unmatched: 5. The CDR3 is 17 amino acids. CDR3 in amino acids: CASSLDSQGAYNSPLHF. CDR3 sequence (DNA): TGCGCCAGCAGCTTGGATTCGCAGGGGGCCTATAATTCACCCCTCCACTTT.

V is TRBV4-3 and J is TRBJ1-2; 12 positions agree with TRBD1. This CDR3 is built from 15 residues. V lost 3 bases to trimming and J lost 2 bases; unmatched junction nucleotides: 1. Per the germline V gene, CDR1 is LGHNA and CDR2 is YSLEER. The CDR3 nucleotides read TGCGCCAGCAGCCAGGGGACAGGGGGCAACTATGGCTACACCTTC. This gives the protein CASSQGTGGNYGYTF.

The rearrangement joins TRBV30 to TRBJ2-1; D ambiguous. The germline V gene has CDR1 GTSNPN and CDR2 SVGIG (reference sequence). Trimming removed 3 bases at V and 6 bases at J, with 6 bases between. CDR3 length: 11 residues. CDR3 sequence: CAWRSGNEQFF. The DNA of the CDR3 is TGTGCCTGGAGATCGGGCAATGAGCAGTTCTTC. Together with reference TRBV30 and TRBJ2-1, the CDR3 gives the full variable domain: SQTIHQWPATLVQPVGSPLSLECTVEGTSNPNLYWYRQAAGRGLQLLFYSVGIGQISSEVPQNLSASRPQDRQFILSSKKLLLSDSGFYLCAWRSGNEQFFGPGTRLTVL.

V and J are TRBV25-1 and TRBJ2-3, with TRBD2 identical over 9 bases. CDR1 and CDR2 from the germline V gene are MGHDK and SYGVNS. This CDR3 region has 17 residues. V trimming: 7 bases; J trimming: 0 bases; junction bases outside the gene matches: 11. CDR3 loop: CASTSGVGTTSTDTQYF. For the CDR3, the DNA is TGTGCCAGCACTAGCGGGGTGGGTACAACTAGCACAGATACGCAGTATTTT.

This chain uses TRBV27 with TRBJ2-6; D is perhaps TRBD1 (6 bases). The CDR3 length is 21 residues. V was shortened by 5 bases and J by 0 bases, with 26 bases between the two germline ends. CDR1 and CDR2 (germline): MNHEY, SMNVEV (reference sequence). The CDR3 DNA reads TGTGCCAGCAGTCTGGGGCCCCGACAGGAATCCCTTTACTCTGGGGCCAACGTCCTGACTTTC. This codes for CASSLGPRQESLYSGANVLTF. The full variable domain, rest sourced from reference TRBV27 and TRBJ2-6, is EAQVTQNPRYLITVTGKKLTVTCSQNMNHEYMSWYRQDPGLGLRQIYYSMNVEVTDKGDVPEGYKVSRKEKRNFPLILESPSPNQTSLYFCASSLGPRQESLYSGANVLTFGAGSRLTVL.

The V call is TRBV6-1, the J call TRBJ1-2, with D maybe TRBD1 (6 bases). This CDR3 comprises 14 residues. Trimming took off 6 bases at V and 3 bases at J, with 14 bases between the two ends. Germline V gene lookup returns CDR1 MNHNS and CDR2 SASEGT. The CDR3 DNA is TGTGCCAGCAGCCGATCAGGGGACCACTATGGCTACACCTTC. It specifies CASSRSGDHYGYTF.

J is TRBJ1-4 and V is TRBV18, with D unresolved. V lost 3 bases and J lost 0, with 8 bases in between. CDR1 and CDR2 (germline): KGHSH, LQKENI. This CDR3 comprises 15 residues. The chain's CDR3 is CASSPSRATNEKLFF. For the CDR3, the DNA is TGTGCCAGCTCACCTTCCCGTGCAACTAATGAAAAACTGTTTTTT.

The chain joins TRBV6-6 to TRBJ1-4; D gene unclear. With 9 bases removed from V and 0 bases from J, the gap between germline ends came to 11 bases. This CDR3 has 14 residues. CDR1 is MNHNY, CDR2 SVGAGI, per germline (reference sequence). In nucleotides, the CDR3 is TGTGCCAGTTGTAGAATCCCAACTAATGAAAAACTGTTTTTT. It encodes CASCRIPTNEKLFF.